These T cell receptor beta chains were read from a single sample in a study of cytomegalovirus exposure and HLA in healthy donors. Some clones are missing from TCRdb's copy, which holds only in-frame ones; the method was immunoSEQ multiplex PCR. The repertoire holds over 150,000 clones, with less than 90% as singletons. Material for sequencing was PBMCs. All receptors derive from a woman younger than 45 in good health and CMV-seronegative. The conserved cysteine and the conserved F or W are not part of the CDR3 here. Size is omitted from some rows. Given values are once, few, many or a class for expanded clones.

v_call	clone_size	j_call	cdr3_aa
TRBV2	.	TRBJ2-3	ASSEAQGTDTQY
TRBV5-4	.	TRBJ1-2	ASSLGQRGNGYT
TRBV7-2	.	TRBJ2-6	ASSARQGDGANVLT
TRBV9	.	TRBJ1-3	ASSVGWGTSGNTIY
TRBV11-3	.	TRBJ2-1	ASSLAQGEQF
TRBV7-3	.	TRBJ1-5	ASSPTHSQPQH
TRBV4-3	.	TRBJ2-7	ASSQQLAASSYEQY
TRBV11-2	.	TRBJ2-2	ASTPWGGDNTGELF
TRBV11-3	.	TRBJ2-2	ASSVDNPGTGELF
TRBV28	.	TRBJ2-5	ASSFPDRETQY
TRBV7-3	.	TRBJ2-1	ASSLAGPGNEQF
TRBV29-1	.	TRBJ2-3	SVEDRWGRSDTQY
TRBV6-5	few	TRBJ2-6	ASSYRTSSGANVLT
TRBV27	few	TRBJ2-7	ASSLKGPSDYEQY
TRBV5-4	.	TRBJ1-1	ASSRGTPRPEAF
TRBV6-9	.	TRBJ2-1	ASSRTSGVGDEQF
TRBV27	.	TRBJ2-1	ASSKGGRANEQF
TRBV19	few	TRBJ2-2	ASRAIDGGGELF
TRBV19	.	TRBJ2-5	ASSPVAGAPETQY
TRBV4-2	.	TRBJ2-7	ASSRDRGVYEQY
TRBV19	.	TRBJ2-1	ASSRVYDEQF
TRBV7-3	few	TRBJ2-3	ASSNPTSRAADTQY
TRBV7-9	.	TRBJ2-1	ASSLALGAGSYNEQF
TRBV27	.	TRBJ1-2	ASRRTASSINYGYT
TRBV7-6	.	TRBJ2-1	ASSLARRYNEQF
TRBV5-3	.	TRBJ1-5	ARSLETQSNQPQH
TRBV13	.	TRBJ2-7	ASSVRSRGPQY
TRBV7-2	.	TRBJ2-3	ASSLGRLAGSTDTQY
TRBV4-3	.	TRBJ2-7	ASSQDPGGRYEQY
TRBV9	.	TRBJ1-1	ASSVEANTEAF
TRBV4-1	.	TRBJ1-4	ASSQDPGQDLATNEKLF
TRBV2	once	TRBJ1-6	ASSQNRGADSPLH
TRBV2	.	TRBJ2-7	ASSLGRQATYEQY
TRBV11-2	.	TRBJ2-7	ASSLRARVSYEQY
TRBV6-5	.	TRBJ2-1	ASRSATYNEQF
TRBV4-3	.	TRBJ1-1	ASSANGGDTEAF
TRBV6-1	.	TRBJ1-1	ASSEPGQVYTEAF
TRBV7-2	once	TRBJ1-2	ASSFSPTQGSYGYT
TRBV6-1	.	TRBJ1-1	ASSGNRDRGGQLNTEAF
TRBV5-4	.	TRBJ2-7	ASRPGQTAAYEQY
TRBV7-8	.	TRBJ2-4	ASTPGPAKNIQY
TRBV2	.	TRBJ2-1	ASRTGSSYNEQF
TRBV11-2	.	TRBJ2-7	ASSLDGGAYEQY
TRBV6-5	.	TRBJ2-5	ASSSPGTGVPY
TRBV28	.	TRBJ2-7	ASSFGRTPAYEQY
TRBV10-3	.	TRBJ1-2	ATSSSDRGDGYT
TRBV4-1	.	TRBJ2-7	ASSRGGTGVADEQY
TRBV6-6	.	TRBJ2-4	ASSYPQGDREIQY
TRBV9	.	TRBJ2-1	ASSKDRGLGNEQF
TRBV28	.	TRBJ1-1	ASSSDRGQWDEAF
TRBV4-1	.	TRBJ2-7	ASSQQTGTYEQY
TRBV4-1	.	TRBJ2-1	ASSQEGGQF
TRBV4-3	.	TRBJ2-6	ASSGLAGVVGANVLT
TRBV6-1	.	TRBJ2-7	ASRDEAWGTYEQY